Given below is one TCR beta chain in context. Only one count was recorded for this clone. No cognate antigen has been identified for it. No per-base quality is available; no much larger clone lies one base away. The source of the sample is a study of T cell changes during pregnancy in multiple sclerosis (dated by TCRdb to between 2018 and 2021). For the study in its entirety: The study looked at changes in the T cell repertoire across pregnancy in women with multiple sclerosis.

Library preparation employed the immunoSEQ multiplex PCR assay. Drawn from immuneACCESS, this table holds only the in-frame rearrangements with V and J called that TCRdb kept. Clones are partly lost; checked studies trace under half to an unresolved V gene and leave the rest unexplained. The sample yields 80,000 to 100,000 clones; 91% were counted once. The ten largest clones capture under 2% of the sample. CDR1 and CDR2, looked up from the germline V gene (reference sequence), are GTSNPN and SVGIG. At the junction V is shortened by 5 bases and J by 5 bases, with 6 bases in between. Reading from cysteine to phenylalanine, the CDR3 counts 10 amino acids. Just the 30-base CDR3 DNA is kept, in frame starting at base 1.

The sample was peripheral blood, taken after pregnancy. This clonotype was sampled from a female donor in good health, enrolled as a control in a pregnancy study. This sequence uses TRBV30 and TRBJ1-1; there is no confident call for the D gene. The base sequence is TGTGCCTGGCAGGAAACTGAAGCTTTCTTT. It codes for CAWQETEAFF.